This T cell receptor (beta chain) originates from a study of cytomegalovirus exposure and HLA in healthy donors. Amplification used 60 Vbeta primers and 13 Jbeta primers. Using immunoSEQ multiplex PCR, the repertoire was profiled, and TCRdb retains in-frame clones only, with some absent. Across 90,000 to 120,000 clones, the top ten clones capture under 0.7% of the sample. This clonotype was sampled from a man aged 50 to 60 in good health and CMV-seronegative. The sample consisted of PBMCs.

CDR3 in DNA: TGTGCCAGCAGCCCCACAGGAAGCTCCTACGAGCAGTACTTC. Its translation is CASSPTGSSYEQYF. The chain combines TRBV11-3 with TRBJ2-7, with D maybe TRBD1 (5 bases). Trimming pared 5 bases from V and 0 bases from J, leaving 11 bases between. Germline-derived CDR1 and CDR2 are SGHNT and YENEEA. The CDR3 has 14 residues.